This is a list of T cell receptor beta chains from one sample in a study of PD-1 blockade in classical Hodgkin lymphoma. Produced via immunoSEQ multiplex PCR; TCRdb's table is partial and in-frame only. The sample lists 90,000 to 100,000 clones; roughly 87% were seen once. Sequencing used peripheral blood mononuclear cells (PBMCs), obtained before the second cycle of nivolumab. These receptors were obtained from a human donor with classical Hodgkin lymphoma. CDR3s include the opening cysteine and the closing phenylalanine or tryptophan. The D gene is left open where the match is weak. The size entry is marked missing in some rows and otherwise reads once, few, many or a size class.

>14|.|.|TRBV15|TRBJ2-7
CATSSIPSSYEQYF
TGTGCCACCAGCTCGATTCCCAGCTCCTACGAGCAGTACTTC
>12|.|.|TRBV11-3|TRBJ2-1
CASSLDRTQQFF
TGTGCCAGCAGCTTAGATCGGACTCAGCAGTTCTTC
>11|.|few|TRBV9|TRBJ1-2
CASVANYGYTF
TGTGCCAGCGTGGCGAACTATGGCTACACCTTC
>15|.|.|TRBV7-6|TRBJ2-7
CASSPAAAASYEQYF
TGTGCCAGCAGCCCAGCCGCAGCTGCGTCCTACGAGCAGTACTTC
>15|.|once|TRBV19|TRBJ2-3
CASSIWTSLNNTQYF
TGTGCCAGTAGTATTTGGACGAGCCTGAATAATACGCAGTATTTT
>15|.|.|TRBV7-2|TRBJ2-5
CASSLNLATQETQYF
TGTGCCAGCAGCTTAAATCTTGCGACCCAAGAGACCCAGTACTTC
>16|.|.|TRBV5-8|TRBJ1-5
CASSLEGFGSNQPQHF
TGTGCCAGCAGCTTGGAAGGGTTTGGGAGCAATCAGCCCCAGCATTTT
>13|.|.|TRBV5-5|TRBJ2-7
CASSLTPPHEQYF
TGTGCCAGCAGCCTCACTCCTCCCCACGAGCAGTACTTC
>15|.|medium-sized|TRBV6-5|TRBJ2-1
CASSYTVDSYNEQFF
TGTGCCAGCAGTTACACGGTTGACTCCTACAATGAGCAGTTCTTC
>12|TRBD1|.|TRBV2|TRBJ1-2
CASSEGQGGYTF
TGTGCCAGCAGTGAAGGACAGGGTGGCTACACCTTC
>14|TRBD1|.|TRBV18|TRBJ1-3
CASSGQGTGNTIYF
TGTGCCAGCTCAGGACAGGGGACTGGAAACACCATATATTTT
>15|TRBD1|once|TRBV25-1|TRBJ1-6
CASSPGGQGSSPLHF
TGTGCCAGCAGTCCGGGGGGACAGGGGTCATCACCCCTCCACTTT
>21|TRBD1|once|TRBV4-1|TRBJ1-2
CASSQDRTGAFVFLANYGYTF
TGCGCCAGCAGCCAAGACAGGACAGGGGCGTTTGTTTTCCTAGCTAACTATGGCTACACCTTC
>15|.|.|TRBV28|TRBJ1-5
CASSPRRASNQPQHF
TGTGCCAGCAGTCCCCGGAGGGCGAGCAATCAGCCCCAGCATTTT
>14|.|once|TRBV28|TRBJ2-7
CASSFVVPVQGQYF
TGTGCCAGCAGTTTTGTGGTGCCAGTACAAGGGCAGTACTTC
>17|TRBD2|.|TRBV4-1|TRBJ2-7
CASSRKVAGERSYEQYF
TGCGCCAGCAGCCGCAAAGTAGCGGGAGAGAGGTCCTACGAGCAGTACTTC